This is a list of T cell receptor beta chains from one sample in a study of siplizumab effects on memory and regulatory T cells. The table came from immunoSEQ multiplex PCR; TCRdb's copy has only in-frame clones and leaves some out. Of fewer than 100,000 clones listed, about 93% are singletons. Sequencing input: non-Treg CD4+ T cells sorted from blood. The receptors derive from a human donor in good health. Each CDR3 is given with its conserved first and last residue. D genes are given only for firm matches. Size values are once, few and many counts, or a class for expanded clones, and some rows have none.

clone size | J gene | D gene | V gene | CDR3 protein | CDR3 DNA
once | TRBJ1-2 | NA | TRBV9 | CASSVGRGGYTF | TGTGCCAGCAGCGTAGGCAGGGGTGGCTACACCTTC
NA | TRBJ2-3 | NA | TRBV5-1 | CASSLIGATDTQYF | TGCGCCAGCAGCTTGATCGGGGCGACAGATACGCAGTATTTT
NA | TRBJ2-1 | TRBD2 | TRBV5-1 | CASSMGLAGGRSSYNEQFF | TGCGCCAGCAGCATGGGACTAGCGGGGGGCCGGAGCTCCTACAATGAGCAGTTCTTC
NA | TRBJ2-2 | NA | TRBV19 | CASSPEGGTKNTGELFF | TGTGCCAGTAGTCCCGAAGGCGGGACAAAGAACACCGGGGAGCTGTTTTTT
NA | TRBJ2-1 | NA | TRBV19 | CASSMRGASYNEQFF | TGTGCCAGTAGTATGAGGGGTGCCTCCTACAATGAGCAGTTCTTC
NA | TRBJ2-3 | NA | TRBV7-2 | CASSLALGLTDSAQYF | TGTGCCAGCAGCTTAGCTTTGGGGCTTACGGACAGTGCGCAGTATTTT
NA | TRBJ2-7 | TRBD1 | TRBV18 | CASSTSGTGSYEQYF | TGTGCCAGCTCAACCAGTGGGACAGGCTCCTACGAGCAGTACTTC
NA | TRBJ2-3 | NA | TRBV19 | CASSPSRDTQYF | TGTGCCAGTAGTCCGTCACGAGATACGCAGTATTTT
NA | TRBJ1-1 | NA | TRBV30 | CAGPHYKTNTEAFF | TGTGCCGGGCCCCATTACAAGACGAACACTGAAGCTTTCTTT
once | TRBJ1-1 | TRBD1 | TRBV29-1 | CSVTGVNTEAFF | TGCAGCGTGACAGGGGTTAACACTGAAGCTTTCTTT
NA | TRBJ1-2 | NA | TRBV9 | CASSVSFLSDSHGYTF | TGTGCCAGCAGCGTTTCTTTTCTCTCGGACAGTCACGGCTACACCTTC
NA | TRBJ1-2 | NA | TRBV6-6 | CASSYRGYTF | TGTGCCAGCAGTTACCGTGGCTACACCTTC
NA | TRBJ2-3 | TRBD2 | TRBV5-4 | CASSLGGSGTDTQYF | TGTGCCAGCAGCTTGGGCGGGAGTGGTACAGATACGCAGTATTTT
NA | TRBJ1-1 | NA | TRBV5-1 | CASSLVVGRENTEAFF | TGCGCCAGCAGCTTGGTAGTGGGACGGGAGAACACTGAAGCTTTCTTT
NA | TRBJ1-1 | NA | TRBV9 | CASRVRGRPNTEAFF | TGTGCCAGCAGGGTTCGTGGGCGCCCGAACACTGAAGCTTTCTTT
NA | TRBJ1-3 | NA | TRBV11-2 | CASSSGLGSGNTIYF | TGTGCCAGCAGCTCGGGACTGGGCTCTGGAAACACCATATATTTT
NA | TRBJ1-1 | NA | TRBV2 | CASRAGRANTEAFF | TGTGCCAGCAGAGCCGGACGGGCGAACACTGAAGCTTTCTTT
NA | TRBJ2-3 | NA | TRBV18 | CASSPADTQYF | TGTGCCAGCTCACCTGCAGATACGCAGTATTTT
NA | TRBJ1-2 | TRBD1 | TRBV6-1 | CASSDPGQGGGYTF | TGTGCCAGCAGTGACCCCGGACAGGGCGGTGGCTACACCTTC
NA | TRBJ2-7 | NA | TRBV4-1 | CASSQDPNPSGTYEQYF | TGCGCCAGCAGCCAAGATCCGAACCCGTCAGGTACCTACGAGCAGTACTTC
NA | TRBJ2-1 | NA | TRBV29-1 | CSVDRSPNEQFF | TGCAGCGTTGACAGGAGCCCGAATGAGCAGTTCTTC
NA | TRBJ1-1 | TRBD1 | TRBV6-5 | CASGDRVNTEAFF | TGTGCCAGTGGAGACAGGGTGAACACTGAAGCTTTCTTT
NA | TRBJ2-1 | NA | TRBV7-2 | CASSLAEDHTFF | TGTGCCAGCAGCTTAGCCGAGGACCACACGTTCTTC
NA | TRBJ2-6 | NA | TRBV7-3 | CASSLMGSGANVLTF | TGTGCCAGCAGCTTAATGGGTTCTGGGGCCAACGTCCTGACTTTC
NA | TRBJ2-5 | TRBD2 | TRBV11-1 | CASSLEASGGLETQYF | TGTGCCAGCAGCTTAGAGGCTAGCGGGGGCCTGGAGACCCAGTACTTC
NA | TRBJ1-2 | NA | TRBV4-1 | CASSRLGQEIYGYTF | TGCGCCAGCAGCCGATTAGGCCAGGAGATCTATGGCTACACCTTC
NA | TRBJ2-2 | TRBD2 | TRBV5-4 | CASSQGLASTGELFF | TGTGCCAGCAGCCAGGGACTAGCGTCGACCGGGGAGCTGTTTTTT
NA | TRBJ2-7 | TRBD1 | TRBV11-3 | CASSSGTGFYEQYF | TGTGCCAGCAGCTCGGGGACAGGATTCTACGAGCAGTACTTC
NA | TRBJ2-1 | TRBD2 | TRBV7-3 | CASSAGGVRYNEQFF | TGTGCCAGCAGCGCGGGGGGAGTCAGATACAATGAGCAGTTCTTC
once | TRBJ1-2 | NA | TRBV6-6 | CASSPTTIRRENGYTF | TGTGCCAGCAGTCCTACCACCATACGGCGGGAAAATGGCTACACCTTC
NA | TRBJ2-5 | NA | TRBV27 | CASSYYPSLGTETQYF | TGTGCCAGCAGCTATTACCCCTCATTAGGGACCGAGACCCAGTACTTC
NA | TRBJ2-7 | NA | TRBV7-2 | CASSLAGHEQYF | TGTGCCAGCAGCTTAGCCGGACACGAGCAGTACTTC
once | TRBJ1-5 | NA | TRBV18 | CASSPVERYSNQPQHF | TGTGCCAGCTCACCAGTGGAGCGATATAGCAATCAGCCCCAGCATTTT
NA | TRBJ1-2 | NA | TRBV5-5 | CASSFLERAYGYTF | TGTGCCAGCAGCTTTCTAGAGAGGGCTTATGGCTACACCTTC
NA | TRBJ1-2 | NA | TRBV4-2 | CASSQDMQGRQLGGYTF | TGTGCCAGCAGCCAAGATATGCAGGGTAGGCAATTGGGAGGCTACACCTTC
NA | TRBJ2-5 | NA | TRBV11-2 | CASSLSDGRQETQYF | TGTGCCAGCAGCTTATCCGACGGGCGCCAGGAGACCCAGTACTTC
NA | TRBJ2-1 | TRBD2 | TRBV15 | CATSRVAGGYNEQFF | TGTGCCACCAGCAGAGTTGCGGGGGGATACAATGAGCAGTTCTTC
NA | TRBJ1-4 | NA | TRBV21-1 | CASSKGGGDGYATNEKLFF | TGTGCCAGCAGCAAAGGGGGTGGGGATGGCTATGCAACTAATGAAAAACTGTTTTTT
NA | TRBJ1-2 | TRBD1 | TRBV6-5 | CASLSAGTAYGYTF | TGTGCCAGCCTCTCTGCCGGGACAGCCTATGGCTACACCTTC
few | TRBJ1-2 | NA | TRBV19 | CASNSGTLYGYTF | TGTGCCAGTAACTCCGGGACCCTCTATGGCTACACCTTC
NA | TRBJ2-3 | TRBD2 | TRBV4-1 | CASSHLGRGALEDTQYF | TGCGCCAGCAGCCACTTGGGGCGGGGGGCCCTTGAGGATACGCAGTATTTT
once | TRBJ1-3 | TRBD1 | TRBV6-1 | CASSEYRGPSGNTIYF | TGTGCCAGCAGTGAATACAGGGGTCCCTCCGGAAACACCATATATTTT
once | TRBJ1-2 | NA | TRBV14 | CASSRGTSYGYTF | TGTGCCAGCAGCCGGGGAACGAGCTATGGCTACACCTTC
NA | TRBJ2-7 | TRBD2 | TRBV11-2 | CASSRGGNNYEQYF | TGTGCCAGCAGCCGGGGGGGTAACAACTACGAGCAGTACTTC
NA | TRBJ2-7 | NA | TRBV6-1 | CASSEGYGLYEQYF | TGTGCCAGCAGTGAAGGGTACGGGCTCTACGAGCAGTACTTC
NA | TRBJ2-7 | TRBD2 | TRBV19 | CASSIGLAGDEQYF | TGTGCCAGTAGTATCGGGCTAGCGGGAGACGAGCAGTACTTC
NA | TRBJ1-3 | NA | TRBV9 | CASSGAGRNTIYF | TGTGCCAGCAGCGGAGCCGGCCGAAACACCATATATTTT
once | TRBJ1-2 | NA | TRBV6-1 | CASSEEAEVYGYTF | TGTGCCAGCAGTGAAGAGGCGGAAGTTTATGGCTACACCTTC
NA | TRBJ1-1 | NA | TRBV29-1 | CSVALVTEAFF | TGCAGCGTAGCCCTGGTCACTGAAGCTTTCTTT
NA | TRBJ1-6 | NA | TRBV5-6 | CASSLGPSSYNSPLHF | TGTGCCAGCAGCCTTGGGCCGAGCTCCTATAATTCACCCCTCCACTTT
NA | TRBJ1-2 | TRBD1 | TRBV2 | CASKPGQAYGYTF | TGTGCCAGCAAACCGGGACAGGCCTATGGCTACACCTTC
once | TRBJ2-3 | NA | TRBV11-2 | CASSLGRLGSTDTQYF | TGTGCCAGCAGCTTAGGACGGCTTGGTTCCACAGATACGCAGTATTTT